This entry lists 22 T cell receptor beta chains sequenced from one sample in a study of vaccination and CD4 T cells after COVID-19. Their antigens remain unidentified. Described treatment: roughly ten-day PBMC culture with coronavirus spike peptide pools or control peptides (ViraFEST assay). Cultured CD4+ T cell DNA underwent sequencing with the Oncomine TCR Beta short-read assay. TCRdb re-called the PCR reads through MiXCR, storing one row per CDR3 protein. This table has around 3,500 distinct CDR3 sequences, 15% to 20% appearing once. Material for sequencing was CD4+ T cells from blood, cultured in vitro. The receptors stem from a human donor who had recovered from COVID-19.

This rearrangement joins TRBV30 to TRBJ1-1; D is unclear. The ends were cut back, 3 bases at V and 3 bases at J, with 14 bases in the middle. CDR1 is GTSNPN, CDR2 SVGIG, per germline (reference sequence). The CDR3 extends over 14 amino acids. The chain's CDR3 is CAWRTSNSDTEAFF. CDR3 nucleotides: TGTGCCTGGAGGACTTCAAACAGCGACACTGAAGCTTTCTTT.

This clonotype was counted between two and nine times. V is TRBV30 and J is TRBJ2-7, with 9 bases that match TRBD1. CDR3 length: 14 residues. V lost 1 base and J lost 3; bases outside the gene matches: 4. Per the germline V gene, CDR1 is GTSNPN and CDR2 is SVGIG (reference sequence). The CDR3 DNA reads as TGTGCCTGGAGTGCGGGACAGGGTTACTACGAGCAGTACTTC. Protein: CAWSAGQGYYEQYF.

This chain links TRBV7-9 with TRBJ2-1; D is possibly TRBD2 (7 bases). This CDR3 is built from 18 residues. Germline CDR1 is SEHNR and CDR2 is FQNEAQ (reference sequence). Trimming took 5 bases from V and 7 from J, leaving 27 bases between them. CDR3 region: CASSPRNLGGGGRNEQFF. CDR3 nucleotide sequence: TGTGCCAGCAGCCCCCGCAATTTGGGGGGCGGGGGACGTAATGAGCAGTTCTTC.

J is TRBJ2-1 and V is TRBV20-1; 11 positions match TRBD2. J gave up 0 bases and V 3 bases, and 1 base lay outside the gene matches. Germline V CDR1 and CDR2: DFQATT, SNEGSKA (reference sequence). This CDR3 contains 15 residues. The CDR3 DNA reads as TGCAGTGCTAGGACTAGCGGGGACTCCTACAATGAGCAGTTCTTC. It encodes CSARTSGDSYNEQFF.

This clonotype was seen a handful of times. The V call is TRBV5-4, the J call TRBJ2-1; D is unresolved. Germline-derived CDR1 and CDR2 are SGHNT and YYREEE (reference sequence). The CDR3 spans 13 residues. V was clipped by 3 bases and J by 2 bases, with 6 bases between them. CDR3 in DNA: TGTGCCAGCAGCTCCATGACCTACAATGAGCAGTTCTTC. Its translation: CASSSMTYNEQFF.

The rearrangement joins TRBV11-2 to TRBJ2-1; TRBD2 aligns across 9 bases. This CDR3 region has 15 residues. The junction had 5 bases not matched to a gene; V was cut back by 5 bases and J by 3 bases. From germline, CDR1 is SGHAT and CDR2 FQNNGV. The CDR3 DNA is TGTGCCAGCAGCGCGCGGGGGGGCCTCTACAATGAGCAGTTCTTC. This gives the protein CASSARGGLYNEQFF.

This clonotype rates as medium-sized. In DNA, the CDR3 is TGTGCCAGCAGCTTATCGACAGGGGGGAATCAGCCCCAGCATTTT. Translation: CASSLSTGGNQPQHF. V gene TRBV7-2 combines with J gene TRBJ1-5; 9 bases match TRBD1. The CDR3 sequence is 15 residues long. V lost 2 bases, J lost 4 bases, and 3 bases stayed unmatched. Germline assignment: CDR1 SGHTA and CDR2 FQGNSA.

The rearrangement uses TRBV2 and TRBJ1-1; 7 bases line up with TRBD1. The CDR3 consists of 13 residues. With V trimmed by 6 bases and J by 2 bases, 3 bases remained unmatched. Germline values: CDR1 SNHLY, CDR2 FYNNEI. In DNA form, the CDR3 reads TGTGCCAGCAGATACAGGGGAAACACTGAAGCTTTCTTT. This gives the protein CASRYRGNTEAFF.

The chain is built from TRBV11-2 and TRBJ2-1; 8 bases fit TRBD2. The CDR3 spans 17 residues. Germline CDR1 SGHAT, CDR2 FQNNGV. Unmatched junction bases numbered 17, after V lost 5 bases and J lost 8 bases. The CDR3 region is CASSPYASGGLGDEQFF. CDR3 coding DNA: TGTGCCAGCAGCCCTTATGCCAGCGGGGGTTTAGGTGATGAGCAGTTCTTC.

The gene calls are TRBV30 and TRBJ1-6; TRBD1 matches 9 bases. This CDR3 region has 14 residues. Germline V gene data show CDR1 as GTSNPN and CDR2 as SVGIG (reference sequence). V shed 3 bases and J 7 bases; nucleotides not matched to a gene: 4. The CDR3 spells CAWSRDRVNSPLHF. The DNA of the CDR3 is TGTGCCTGGAGCAGGGACAGGGTAAATTCACCCCTCCACTTT.

The gene calls are TRBV18 and TRBJ1-2; no definite D call. CDR1 is KGHSH and CDR2 is LQKENI in the germline V gene. This CDR3 contains 13 residues. The V and J ends lost 1 base and 3 bases respectively, with 6 bases between them. The CDR3 loop reads CASSPQTDYGYTF. DNA of the CDR3: TGTGCCAGCTCACCACAAACGGACTATGGCTACACCTTC.

This clonotype was counted a single time. This chain uses TRBV12-3 or TRBV12-4 with TRBJ1-3; D gene unclear. The CDR3 totals 15 residues. V shed 3 bases and J shed 0 bases, with 9 bases lying between them. The DNA for the CDR3 is TGTGCCAGCAGTTTTTCGGCACTCTCTGGAAACACCATATATTTT. Protein product: CASSFSALSGNTIYF.

As regards this clonotype: This could be a read error, since a much larger clone is one nucleotide away. V usage is TRBV25-1 and J usage is TRBJ1-1, with 9 bases lining up with TRBD1. The CDR3 has 15 amino acids. In germline, CDR1 is MGHDK, CDR2 SYGVNS. DNA of the CDR3: TGTGCCAGCGGTGATATCGACAGGGGGAAATCTGAAGCTTTCTTT. Protein: CASGDIDRGKSEAFF.

The rearrangement links TRBV6-1 to TRBJ1-1, with TRBD1 as a possible D gene (6 bases). Between the trimmed V and J ends, which lost 7 bases and 1 base, there was a span of 13 bases. The CDR3 runs 14 residues. Germline V lookup: CDR1 MNHNS, CDR2 SASEGT. CDR3 sequence (DNA): TGTGCCAGCATGGACAGATGGGGGAACACTGAAGCTTTCTTT. Translation gives CASMDRWGNTEAFF.

The V call is TRBV7-9, the J call TRBJ2-6; 7 bases align to TRBD1. The germline gives CDR1 SEHNR, CDR2 FQNEAQ (reference sequence). Trimming cost V 8 bases and J 0 bases; bases outside gene matches: 19. The CDR3 consists of 20 residues. CDR3 region: CASPLPGGPGFGSGANVLTF. DNA for the CDR3: TGTGCCAGCCCCCTTCCAGGGGGTCCGGGATTTGGCTCTGGGGCCAACGTCCTGACTTTC. Filled out from reference TRBV7-9 and TRBJ2-6, the complete variable domain reads DTGVSQNPRHKITKRGQNVTFRCDPISEHNRLYWYRQTLGQGPEFLTYFQNEAQLEKSRLLSDRFSAERPKGSFSTLEIQRTEQGDSAMYLCASPLPGGPGFGSGANVLTFGAGSRLTVL.

CDR3 amino acids: CSAREAGTGQYF. CDR3 sequence (DNA): TGCAGCGCCAGAGAGGCGGGGACCGGGCAGTACTTC. J is TRBJ2-7 and V is TRBV29-1; tentatively, D is TRBD2 (6 bases). Trimming removed 7 bases from V and 9 bases from J, with 19 bases in between. CDR1 and CDR2 from the germline V gene are SQVTM and ANQGSEA. CDR3 length: 12 residues.

Sample share makes this clonotype medium-sized. V usage is TRBV5-6 and J usage is TRBJ1-6, with TRBD1 matching over 8 bases. V was clipped by 0 bases and J by 8 bases; unmatched bases: 4. The CDR3 is made up of 15 amino acids. The germline V gene encodes CDR1 SGHDT and CDR2 YYEEEE. The CDR3 here is CASSLGTGSHSPLHF. The CDR3 DNA follows: TGTGCCAGCAGCTTGGGGACAGGGTCGCATTCACCCCTCCACTTT.

V gene TRBV2 combines with J gene TRBJ2-5, with 9 bases identical to TRBD2. V gave up 4 bases and J gave up 6 bases; unmatched junction bases: 3. The germline gives CDR1 SNHLY, CDR2 FYNNEI. This CDR3 is built from 13 residues. DNA for the CDR3: TGTGCCAGCAGTGGGGCGGGGGGGAAGACCCAGTACTTC. Protein sequence: CASSGAGGKTQYF.

The chain couples TRBV7-8 to TRBJ2-3; maybe TRBD1 (5 bases). V was shortened by 2 bases and J by 2 bases, with 11 bases between the two germline ends. Germline CDR1 and CDR2: SGHVS and FQNEAQ. This CDR3 is built from 15 residues. CDR3 in amino acids: CASSLYDSPTDTQYF. CDR3 DNA: TGTGCCAGCAGCTTATACGACAGCCCCACAGATACGCAGTATTTT.

This chain uses TRBV27 with TRBJ2-3, with D perhaps TRBD1 (5 bases). Germline lookup yields CDR1 MNHEY and CDR2 SMNVEV (reference sequence). Trimming cost V 4 bases and J 6 bases, with 14 bases left between them. This CDR3 comprises 14 residues. In DNA form, the CDR3 reads TGTGCCAGCAGTTCCCTTACAGGCCGGGATACGCAGTATTTT. As protein: CASSSLTGRDTQYF.

V gene TRBV9 combines with J gene TRBJ1-1, with a weak D call TRBD1 (6 bases). The CDR3 is made up of 15 amino acids. V shed 0 bases and J shed 2 bases, with 11 bases lying between them. The V gene's germline CDR1 is SGDLS and CDR2 YYNGEE. CDR3 sequence reads: CASSVVDSGNTEAFF. DNA of the CDR3: TGTGCCAGCAGCGTAGTGGACAGCGGTAACACTGAAGCTTTCTTT.

By share, this clonotype ranks as medium-sized (0.01 to 0.1%). The V gene is TRBV6-1, the J gene TRBJ1-6, with D tentatively TRBD1 (5 bases). Trimming removed 5 bases from V and 6 bases from J, with 11 bases in between. The CDR3 is 14 residues long. Germline values: CDR1 MNHNS, CDR2 SASEGT. The CDR3 region is CASSLQGLNSPLHF. CDR3 bases: TGTGCCAGCAGTCTTCAGGGTCTTAATTCACCCCTCCACTTT.